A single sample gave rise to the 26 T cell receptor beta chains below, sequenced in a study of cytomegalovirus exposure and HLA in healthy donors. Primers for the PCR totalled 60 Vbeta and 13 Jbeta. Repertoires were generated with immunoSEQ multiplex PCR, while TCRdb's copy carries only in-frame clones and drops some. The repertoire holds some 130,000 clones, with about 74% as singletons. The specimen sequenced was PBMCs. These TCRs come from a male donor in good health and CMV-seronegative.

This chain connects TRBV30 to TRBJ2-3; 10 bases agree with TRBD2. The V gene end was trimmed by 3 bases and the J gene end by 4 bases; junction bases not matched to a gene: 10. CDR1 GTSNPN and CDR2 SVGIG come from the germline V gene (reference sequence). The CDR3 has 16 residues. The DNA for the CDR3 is TGTGCCTGGAGCGGGCAAAGCGGGAGGGTGGCAGATACGCAGTATTTT. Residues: CAWSGQSGRVADTQYF.

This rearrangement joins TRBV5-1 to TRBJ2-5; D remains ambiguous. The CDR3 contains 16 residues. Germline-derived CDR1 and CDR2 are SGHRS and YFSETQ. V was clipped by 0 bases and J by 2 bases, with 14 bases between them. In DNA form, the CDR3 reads TGCGCCAGCAGCTTGGGAGAATTGGGCAGACAAGAGACCCAGTACTTC. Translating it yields CASSLGELGRQETQYF.

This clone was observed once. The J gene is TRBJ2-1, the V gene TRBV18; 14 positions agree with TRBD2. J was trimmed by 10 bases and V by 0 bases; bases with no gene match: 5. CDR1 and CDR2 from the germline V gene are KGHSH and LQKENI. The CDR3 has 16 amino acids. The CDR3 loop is CASSPPTSGGAREQFF. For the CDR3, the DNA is TGTGCCAGCTCACCACCGACTAGCGGGGGGGCCCGGGAGCAGTTCTTC. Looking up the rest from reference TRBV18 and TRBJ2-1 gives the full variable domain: NAGVMQNPRHLVRRRGQEARLRCSPMKGHSHVYWYRQLPEEGLKFMVYLQKENIIDESGMPKERFSAEFPKEGPSILRIQQVVRGDSAAYFCASSPPTSGGAREQFFGPGTRLTVL.

CDR3 loop: CASSSPESSYEQYF. DNA of the CDR3: TGCGCCAGCAGCTCACCGGAGAGCTCCTACGAGCAGTACTTC. The chain links TRBV5-1 to TRBJ2-7; D is undetermined. V was clipped by 3 bases and J by 0 bases, with 10 bases between them. Germline values: CDR1 SGHRS, CDR2 YFSETQ. The CDR3 has 14 amino acids.

CDR3 nucleotides: TGTGCCAGCAGTTTTTGGCAGGGGGCGAGAACCGGGGAGCTGTTTTTT. Residues: CASSFWQGARTGELFF. The V call is TRBV27, the J call TRBJ2-2; 8 positions match TRBD1. The CDR3 loop spans 16 amino acids. Germline V gives CDR1 MNHEY, CDR2 SMNVEV (reference sequence). The junction had 8 bases not matched to a gene; V was cut back by 3 bases and J by 5 bases.

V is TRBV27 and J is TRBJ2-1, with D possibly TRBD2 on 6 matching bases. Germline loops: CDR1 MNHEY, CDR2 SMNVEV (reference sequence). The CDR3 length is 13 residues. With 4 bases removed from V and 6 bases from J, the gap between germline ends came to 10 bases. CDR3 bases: TGTGCCAGCAGTTGGGCCGGGGGCAATGAGCAGTTCTTC. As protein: CASSWAGGNEQFF.

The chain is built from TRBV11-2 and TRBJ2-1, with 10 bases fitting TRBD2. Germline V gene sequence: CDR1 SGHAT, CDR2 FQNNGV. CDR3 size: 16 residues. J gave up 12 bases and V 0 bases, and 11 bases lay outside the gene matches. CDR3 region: CASSLEVSSGRGGQFF. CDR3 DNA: TGTGCCAGCAGCTTAGAGGTATCTAGCGGGAGAGGCGGGCAGTTCTTC.

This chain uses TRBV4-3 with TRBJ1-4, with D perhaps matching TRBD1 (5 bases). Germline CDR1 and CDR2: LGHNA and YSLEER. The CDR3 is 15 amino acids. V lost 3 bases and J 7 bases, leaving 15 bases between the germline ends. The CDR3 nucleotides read TGCGCCAGCAGCCAGAGGAGGGACGGGGGTGAAAAACTGTTTTTT. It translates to CASSQRRDGGEKLFF.

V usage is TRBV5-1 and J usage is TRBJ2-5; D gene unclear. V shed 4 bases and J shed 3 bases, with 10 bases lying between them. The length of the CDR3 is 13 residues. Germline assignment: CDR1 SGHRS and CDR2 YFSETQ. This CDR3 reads CASSLTEKETQYF. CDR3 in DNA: TGCGCCAGCAGCCTGACTGAAAAAGAGACCCAGTACTTC.

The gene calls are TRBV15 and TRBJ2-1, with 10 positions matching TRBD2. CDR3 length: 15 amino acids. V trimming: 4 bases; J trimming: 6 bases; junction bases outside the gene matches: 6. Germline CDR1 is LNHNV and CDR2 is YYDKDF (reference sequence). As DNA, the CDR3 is TGTGCCACCAGCAATCTAGCGGGAGACATCAATGAGCAGTTCTTC. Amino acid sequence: CATSNLAGDINEQFF.

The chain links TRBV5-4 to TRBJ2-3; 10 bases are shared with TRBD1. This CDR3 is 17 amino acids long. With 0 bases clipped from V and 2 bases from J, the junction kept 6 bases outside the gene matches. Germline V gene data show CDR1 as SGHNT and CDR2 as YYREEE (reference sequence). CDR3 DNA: TGTGCCAGCAGCTTGGTTTTGGGACAGGGGTTCACAGATACGCAGTATTTT. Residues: CASSLVLGQGFTDTQYF. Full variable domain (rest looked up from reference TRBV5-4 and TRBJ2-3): ETGVTQSPTHLIKTRGQQVTLRCSSQSGHNTVSWYQQALGQGPQFIFQYYREEENGRGNFPPRFSGLQFPNYSSELNVNALELDDSALYLCASSLVLGQGFTDTQYFGPGTRLTVL.

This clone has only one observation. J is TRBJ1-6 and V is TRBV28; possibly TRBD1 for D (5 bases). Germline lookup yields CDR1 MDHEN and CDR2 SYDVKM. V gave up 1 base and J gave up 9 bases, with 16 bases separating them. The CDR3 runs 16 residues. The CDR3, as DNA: TGTGCCAGCAGTTTATCTTTCCGGGGGAGGAGTTCACCCCTCCACTTT. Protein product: CASSLSFRGRSSPLHF. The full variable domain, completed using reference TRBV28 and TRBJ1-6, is DVKVTQSSRYLVKRTGEKVFLECVQDMDHENMFWYRQDPGLGLRLIYFSYDVKMKEKGDIPEGYSVSREKKERFSLILESASTNQTSMYLCASSLSFRGRSSPLHFGNGTRLTVT.

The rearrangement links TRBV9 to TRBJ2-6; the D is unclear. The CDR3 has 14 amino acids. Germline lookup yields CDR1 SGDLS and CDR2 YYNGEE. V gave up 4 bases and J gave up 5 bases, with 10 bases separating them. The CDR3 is CASSLEFWANVLTF. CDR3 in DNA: TGTGCCAGCAGCCTCGAGTTCTGGGCCAACGTCCTGACTTTC.

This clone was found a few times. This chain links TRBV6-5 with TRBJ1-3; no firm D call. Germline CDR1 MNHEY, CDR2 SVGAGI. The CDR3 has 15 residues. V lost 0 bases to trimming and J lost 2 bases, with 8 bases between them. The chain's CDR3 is CASSYSGRTGNTIYF. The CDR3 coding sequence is TGTGCCAGCAGTTACTCGGGCCGAACTGGAAACACCATATATTTT.

CDR3 protein: CASSDGGPYNEQFF. Written as DNA, the CDR3 is TGTGCCAGCAGTGACGGGGGCCCCTACAATGAGCAGTTCTTC. The J gene is TRBJ2-1, the V gene TRBV6-4; a weak D match, TRBD1 (6 bases). The CDR3 runs 14 residues. V shed 2 bases and J shed 2 bases, with 7 bases lying between them. Per the germline V gene, CDR1 is MRHNA and CDR2 is SNTAGT.

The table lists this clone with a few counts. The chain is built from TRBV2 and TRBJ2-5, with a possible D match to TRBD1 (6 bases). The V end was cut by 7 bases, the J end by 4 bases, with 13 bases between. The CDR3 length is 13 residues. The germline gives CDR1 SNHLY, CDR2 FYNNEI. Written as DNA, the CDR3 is TGTGCCAGCAACCAGGGGATGGGAGAGACCCAGTACTTC. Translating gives CASNQGMGETQYF.

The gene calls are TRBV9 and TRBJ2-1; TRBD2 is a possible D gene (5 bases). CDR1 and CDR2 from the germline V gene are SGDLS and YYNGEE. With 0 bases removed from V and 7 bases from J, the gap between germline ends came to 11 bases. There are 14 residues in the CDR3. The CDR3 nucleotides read TGTGCCAGCAGCGTAGCGGGGTTGCGGAATGAGCAGTTCTTC. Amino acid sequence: CASSVAGLRNEQFF.

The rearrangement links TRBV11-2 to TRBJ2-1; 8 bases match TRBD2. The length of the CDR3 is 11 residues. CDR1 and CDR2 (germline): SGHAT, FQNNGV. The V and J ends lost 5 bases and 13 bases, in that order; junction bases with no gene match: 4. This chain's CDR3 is CASSPGTSQFF. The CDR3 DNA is TGTGCCAGCAGCCCCGGGACTAGTCAGTTCTTC.

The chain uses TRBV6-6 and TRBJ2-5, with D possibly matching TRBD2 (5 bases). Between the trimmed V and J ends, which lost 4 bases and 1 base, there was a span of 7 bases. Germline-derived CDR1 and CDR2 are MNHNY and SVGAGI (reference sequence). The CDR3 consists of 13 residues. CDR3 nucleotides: TGTGCCAGCAGTTCCGGGATCCAAGAGACCCAGTACTTC. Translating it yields CASSSGIQETQYF.

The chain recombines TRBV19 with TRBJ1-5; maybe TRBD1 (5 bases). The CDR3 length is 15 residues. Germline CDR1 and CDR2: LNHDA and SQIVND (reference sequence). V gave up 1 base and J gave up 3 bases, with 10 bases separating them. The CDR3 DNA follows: TGTGCCAGTAGTATAGTGGGCAGGGCCAATCAGCCCCAGCATTTT. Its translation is CASSIVGRANQPQHF.

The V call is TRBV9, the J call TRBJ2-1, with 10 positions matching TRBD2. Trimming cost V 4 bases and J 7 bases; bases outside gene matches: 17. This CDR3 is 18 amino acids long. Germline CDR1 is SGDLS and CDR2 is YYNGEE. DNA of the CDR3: TGTGCCAGCAGCCCCTCCGAGCCAGCGGGGGGGCCGGGAAATGAGCAGTTCTTC. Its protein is CASSPSEPAGGPGNEQFF.

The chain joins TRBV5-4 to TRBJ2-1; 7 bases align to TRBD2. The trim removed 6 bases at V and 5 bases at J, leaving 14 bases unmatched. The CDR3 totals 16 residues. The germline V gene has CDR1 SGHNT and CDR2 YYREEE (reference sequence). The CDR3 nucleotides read TGTGCCAGCACCCCCGGCCTGGGAGGGTCCGACAATGAGCAGTTCTTC. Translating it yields CASTPGLGGSDNEQFF.

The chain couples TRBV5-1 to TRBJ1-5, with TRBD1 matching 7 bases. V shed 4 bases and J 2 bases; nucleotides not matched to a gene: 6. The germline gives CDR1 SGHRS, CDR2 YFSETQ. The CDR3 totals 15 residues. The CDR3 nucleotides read TGCGCCAGCAGCCCGGGGGGGACAGGCAATCAGCCCCAGCATTTT. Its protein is CASSPGGTGNQPQHF.

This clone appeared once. CDR3 in amino acids: CASSSPGTGLSYEQYF. DNA for the CDR3: TGTGCCAGCAGCTCCCCCGGGACAGGGCTTTCCTACGAGCAGTACTTC. The chain is built from TRBV7-9 and TRBJ2-7; the match to TRBD1 covers 9 bases. The CDR3 is 16 residues long. Trimming took 4 bases from V and 1 from J; bases not matched to a gene: 8. Germline loops: CDR1 SEHNR, CDR2 FQNEAQ (reference sequence). Combining the CDR3 with reference TRBV7-9 and TRBJ2-7 gives the whole variable domain DTGVSQNPRHKITKRGQNVTFRCDPISEHNRLYWYRQTLGQGPEFLTYFQNEAQLEKSRLLSDRFSAERPKGSFSTLEIQRTEQGDSAMYLCASSSPGTGLSYEQYFGPGTRLTVT.

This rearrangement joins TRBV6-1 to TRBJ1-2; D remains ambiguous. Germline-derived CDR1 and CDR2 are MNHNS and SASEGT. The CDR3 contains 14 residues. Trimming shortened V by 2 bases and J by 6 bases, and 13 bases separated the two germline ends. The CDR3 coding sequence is TGTGCCAGCAGTGAAAATGAGGGTTGGGATGGCTACACCTTC. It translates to CASSENEGWDGYTF.

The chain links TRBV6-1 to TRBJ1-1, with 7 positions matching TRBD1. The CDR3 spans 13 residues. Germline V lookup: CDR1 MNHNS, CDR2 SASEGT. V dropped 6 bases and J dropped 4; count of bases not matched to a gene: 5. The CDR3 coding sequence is TGTGCCAGCAGGACAGGGACGAGCACTGAAGCTTTCTTT. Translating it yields CASRTGTSTEAFF.